The T cell receptor (beta chain) under discussion was sequenced for a study of cytomegalovirus exposure and HLA in healthy donors. Study-wide points: Most TCR sequences were seen very rarely across donors, but some public TCRs occurred in many. The authors enumerated over 150 TCR beta chains as linked to cytomegalovirus.

Germline V gene data show CDR1 as SGHRS and CDR2 as YFSETQ. This CDR3 spans 11 amino acids. Trimming stripped 6 bases from V and 3 bases from J, with 6 bases between. Concerning this clone itself: Antigen: not known.

Some clones are missing from TCRdb's copy, which holds only in-frame ones; the method was immunoSEQ multiplex PCR. This sample has some 67,000 clones, with 94% found just once. The source is a woman younger than 30 in good health and CMV-seronegative. The rearrangement uses TRBV5-1 and TRBJ2-5; D perhaps matches TRBD1 (6 bases). The sequencing input was PBMCs. The CDR3 here is CASKGEETQYF. The DNA of the CDR3 is TGCGCCAGCAAGGGGGAAGAGACCCAGTACTTC.